The source of this T cell receptor (beta chain) is a study of T cell responses to AZD1222 COVID-19 vaccine. General study results and limits: Recipients of AZD1222 seropositive at baseline numbered only 5 to 7. Every sample of the repertoires postdated the peak T cell response. The donors showed a predominance of white British ancestry and of females, with possible underestimation of clonal diversity.

Only in-frame clones appear in the TCRdb table, and some are missing; sequencing was by immunoSEQ multiplex PCR. The sample includes about 100,000 clones, more than 70% of them seen just once. V lost 4 bases and J lost 3, with 10 bases in between. The CDR3 totals 13 residues. Germline V CDR1 and CDR2: SGHRS, YFSETQ. Notes on this clone: Its antigen remains unknown.

This sequence originates from an adult in good health. The chain joins TRBV5-1 to TRBJ2-5, with a tentative D call TRBD2 (6 bases). The source material was peripheral blood, sampled on day 0 of MenACWY control vaccination. CDR3 bases: TGCGCCAGCAGCAGGAGGGTAGAAGAGACCCAGTACTTC. Its protein is CASSRRVEETQYF.